Below, 25 T cell receptor beta chains from the same sample are listed, as sequenced in a study of cytomegalovirus exposure and HLA in healthy donors. The PCR ran on 60 Vbeta and 13 Jbeta primers. Assay used: immunoSEQ multiplex PCR; TCRdb lists only in-frame clones, some missing. The sample includes 150,000 to 200,000 clones, 84% of them seen just once. Sequenced input: PBMCs. These receptors were obtained from a girl aged 5-17 years in good health and CMV-seropositive.

V and J are TRBV7-6 and TRBJ1-2; 7 bases agree with TRBD1. J was trimmed by 4 bases and V by 5 bases; bases with no gene match: 10. This CDR3 has 15 amino acids. From germline, CDR1 is SGHVS and CDR2 FNYEAQ. The CDR3 sequence: CASSAGGQALYGYTF. Here the CDR3 DNA reads TGTGCCAGCAGCGCTGGCGGACAGGCCCTCTATGGCTACACCTTC.

The rearrangement joins TRBV27 to TRBJ1-6, with no clear D. The germline V gene encodes CDR1 MNHEY and CDR2 SMNVEV (reference sequence). Trimming took 5 bases from V and 5 from J, leaving 7 bases between them. This CDR3 is built from 13 residues. The DNA of the CDR3 is TGTGCCAGCAGTACAGCTAATAATTCACCCCTCCACTTT. Protein sequence: CASSTANNSPLHF.

The V call is TRBV5-1, the J call TRBJ2-1; 7 nucleotides agree with TRBD2. The CDR3 runs 14 residues. After removal of 2 bases from V and 7 bases from J, the junction contained 6 bases not matched to a gene. From germline, CDR1 is SGHRS and CDR2 YFSETQ. Here the CDR3 reads CASSLRSGGNEQFF. In DNA form, the CDR3 reads TGCGCCAGCAGCTTAAGGTCGGGGGGAAATGAGCAGTTCTTC.

This clone has just a few counts. The gene calls are TRBV19 and TRBJ2-1; 7 bases agree with TRBD1. The CDR3 consists of 14 residues. V shed 3 bases, J shed 4 bases, and the junction held 3 bases outside the gene matches. The germline CDR1 and CDR2 sequences are LNHDA and SQIVND (reference sequence). The CDR3 loop is CASSISDRYNEQFF. DNA of the CDR3: TGTGCCAGTAGTATCTCGGACAGGTACAATGAGCAGTTCTTC.

The chain combines TRBV2 with TRBJ1-1, with TRBD1 matching over 8 bases. Germline V gene data show CDR1 as SNHLY and CDR2 as FYNNEI. Losses at the gene ends were 4 bases for V and 0 bases for J; bases not matched to a gene: 4. The CDR3 is 15 residues long. CDR3 residues: CASSGTGTMNTEAFF. As DNA, the CDR3 is TGTGCCAGCAGTGGGACAGGGACGATGAACACTGAAGCTTTCTTT. Together with reference TRBV2 and TRBJ1-1, the CDR3 gives the full variable domain: EPEVTQTPSHQVTQMGQEVILRCVPISNHLYFYWYRQILGQKVEFLVSFYNNEISEKSEIFDDQFSVERPDGSNFTLKIRSTKLEDSAMYFCASSGTGTMNTEAFFGQGTRLTVV.

CDR3 sequence: CASSIDPGQSYGYTF. The CDR3, as DNA: TGTGCCAGTAGTATAGACCCGGGACAGAGCTATGGCTACACCTTC. The chain recombines TRBV19 with TRBJ1-2, with 7 bases lining up with TRBD1. The CDR3 is 15 residues long. Germline values: CDR1 LNHDA, CDR2 SQIVND (reference sequence). V was clipped by 0 bases and J by 4 bases; unmatched bases: 5.

V is TRBV7-8 and J is TRBJ1-1, with 7 bases matching TRBD1. Trimming at V came to 6 bases and at J to 7 bases, leaving 8 bases not matched to a gene. The CDR3 covers 13 residues. In germline, CDR1 is SGHVS, CDR2 FQNEAQ. This CDR3 reads CASRNRGTSEAFF. The CDR3 region has the DNA TGTGCCAGCAGAAACAGGGGAACAAGTGAAGCTTTCTTT.

V is TRBV11-2 and J is TRBJ2-1, with 7 positions matching TRBD2. Germline CDR1 SGHAT, CDR2 FQNNGV. V lost 1 base and J lost 4; bases outside the gene matches: 4. There are 15 residues in the CDR3. In DNA, the CDR3 is TGTGCCAGCAGCTTAGGGGGGGGAAGATACAATGAGCAGTTCTTC. This encodes CASSLGGGRYNEQFF.

The chain links TRBV6-1 to TRBJ2-2, with 8 bases aligning to TRBD2. Germline assignment: CDR1 MNHNS and CDR2 SASEGT. After removal of 5 bases from V and 3 bases from J, the junction contained 5 bases not matched to a gene. The CDR3 runs to 15 residues. The DNA of the CDR3 is TGTGCCAGCAGTTCGGGGGGGTTGGACACCGGGGAGCTGTTTTTT. Its translation is CASSSGGLDTGELFF.

This rearrangement joins TRBV7-3 to TRBJ2-1, with 7 bases that match TRBD1. Germline CDR1 SGHTA, CDR2 FQGTGA. With V trimmed by 5 bases and J by 7 bases, 14 bases remained unmatched. The length of the CDR3 is 16 residues. The chain's CDR3 is CASSPSLAGGRNEQFF. In DNA, the CDR3 is TGTGCCAGCAGCCCCTCTCTGGCAGGGGGTCGGAATGAGCAGTTCTTC. The variable domain in full, with the rest retrieved from reference TRBV7-3 and TRBJ2-1, is GAGVSQTPSNKVTEKGKYVELRCDPISGHTALYWYRQSLGQGPEFLIYFQGTGAADDSGLPNDRFFAVRPEGSVSTLKIQRTERGDSAVYLCASSPSLAGGRNEQFFGPGTRLTVL.

V usage is TRBV5-6 and J usage is TRBJ2-7, with D tentatively TRBD2 (5 bases). Germline V gene data show CDR1 as SGHDT and CDR2 as YYEEEE. The V end lost 3 bases, the J end lost 5 bases, and 15 bases lay between the germline ends. The CDR3 has 14 residues. CDR3: CASSSRTPWDEQYF. CDR3 sequence (DNA): TGTGCCAGCAGCTCTAGGACTCCCTGGGACGAGCAGTACTTC. Filled out from reference TRBV5-6 and TRBJ2-7, the complete variable domain reads DAGVTQSPTHLIKTRGQQVTLRCSPKSGHDTVSWYQQALGQGPQFIFQYYEEEERQRGNFPDRFSGHQFPNYSSELNVNALLLGDSALYLCASSSRTPWDEQYFGPGTRLTVT.

The V gene is TRBV19, the J gene TRBJ1-2, with TRBD1 as a possible D gene (5 bases). The germline CDR1 and CDR2 sequences are LNHDA and SQIVND (reference sequence). This CDR3 contains 11 residues. Between the trimmed V and J ends, which lost 11 bases and 5 bases, there was a span of 12 bases. This CDR3 reads CASTGGYGYTF. For the CDR3, the DNA is TGTGCCTCAACGGGGGGGTATGGCTACACCTTC.

In its sample, this clone was seen once. At one end, the junction sequence differs from germline, possibly due to a read error. The chain carries TRBV11-1 and TRBJ2-7; possibly TRBD1 for D (6 bases). In germline, CDR1 is SGHAT, CDR2 FQDESV (reference sequence). There are 17 residues in the CDR3. The CDR3 loop reads CASSLALGALSSYEQYF. The DNA for the CDR3 is TGTGCCAGCAGCCTAGCTTTGGGGGCGCTGAGCTCCTACGAGCAGTACTTC.

The chain combines TRBV4-1 with TRBJ1-5, with D unclear. Germline lookup yields CDR1 MGHRA and CDR2 YSYEKL. The CDR3 contains 17 residues. Trimming removed 1 base at V and 3 bases at J, with 16 bases between. The CDR3 DNA reads as TGCGCCAGCAGCCAAGTGGCAGAAACCCCGTACAATCAGCCCCAGCATTTT. The encoded protein is CASSQVAETPYNQPQHF.

The V call is TRBV5-1, the J call TRBJ1-5; the D is unclear. V was shortened by 1 base and J by 0 bases, with 8 bases between the two germline ends. Germline assignment: CDR1 SGHRS and CDR2 YFSETQ. The CDR3 runs 15 residues. CDR3 in amino acids: CASSLFGDSNQPQHF. Written as DNA, the CDR3 is TGCGCCAGCAGCTTGTTCGGGGATAGCAATCAGCCCCAGCATTTT.

The chain carries TRBV6-1 and TRBJ1-2; D is undetermined. The V gene lost 8 bases and the J gene lost 6 bases, with 10 bases spanning the gap. CDR3 length: 11 residues. The germline V gene has CDR1 MNHNS and CDR2 SASEGT. CDR3 sequence reads: CASFTGDGYTF. The CDR3 region has the DNA TGTGCCAGCTTCACTGGAGATGGCTACACCTTC.

The V gene is TRBV7-9, the J gene TRBJ1-6, with 9 nucleotides matching TRBD1. The V gene end was trimmed by 5 bases and the J gene end by 5 bases; junction bases not matched to a gene: 1. Germline V gene lookup returns CDR1 SEHNR and CDR2 FQNEAQ (reference sequence). The CDR3 has 14 residues. The CDR3 region is CASSRTGDNSPLHF. CDR3 in DNA: TGTGCCAGCAGCCGGACAGGGGATAATTCACCCCTCCACTTT.

The gene calls are TRBV6-4 and TRBJ2-3, with 10 bases matching TRBD1. The V segment lost 4 bases and the J segment 2 bases; nucleotides outside the gene matches: 9. CDR1 is MRHNA, CDR2 SNTAGT, per germline. CDR3 length: 17 amino acids. The CDR3 spells CASSAGGQGPPTDTQYF. For the CDR3, the DNA is TGTGCCAGCAGTGCAGGGGGACAGGGGCCTCCCACAGATACGCAGTATTTT.

The rearrangement joins TRBV2 to TRBJ1-2; D remains ambiguous. The germline V gene encodes CDR1 SNHLY and CDR2 FYNNEI. Trimming shortened V by 7 bases and J by 2 bases, and 20 bases separated the two germline ends. This CDR3 spans 16 amino acids. CDR3 protein: CASTSDEAIDNYGYTF. The CDR3 DNA follows: TGTGCCAGCACTTCTGACGAAGCGATCGACAACTATGGCTACACCTTC.

This chain links TRBV7-9 with TRBJ2-6; D ambiguous. Germline CDR1 is SEHNR and CDR2 is FQNEAQ (reference sequence). The CDR3 length is 15 residues. Trimming removed 5 bases at V and 4 bases at J, with 12 bases between. The CDR3: CASSHIASGANVLTF. For the CDR3, the DNA is TGTGCCAGCAGCCATATAGCATCCGGGGCCAACGTCCTGACTTTC.

The chain recombines TRBV5-8 with TRBJ2-7, with 7 bases identical to TRBD2. V shed 3 bases and J 2 bases; nucleotides not matched to a gene: 8. Per the germline V gene, CDR1 is SGHTS and CDR2 is YDEGEE. The CDR3 runs to 15 residues. The CDR3 bases are TGTGCCAGCAGCTGGGGGGTCCGGGGGGCCTACGAGCAGTACTTC. This codes for CASSWGVRGAYEQYF.

The chain has TRBV18 and TRBJ2-7; D not resolved. The CDR3 sequence is 11 residues long. V was cut by 8 bases and J by 3 bases, with 8 bases left in between. In germline, CDR1 is KGHSH, CDR2 LQKENI. CDR3 DNA: TGTGCCAGCGGCACGCTCTACGAGCAGTACTTC. Protein product: CASGTLYEQYF.

This chain connects TRBV9 to TRBJ2-7; D is undetermined. V lost 0 bases and J 6 bases, leaving 13 bases between the germline ends. Per the germline V gene, CDR1 is SGDLS and CDR2 is YYNGEE. The CDR3 contains 14 residues. CDR3 protein: CASSVAPSRSEQYF. The CDR3 nucleotides read TGTGCCAGCAGCGTAGCTCCCTCTCGCAGCGAGCAGTACTTC.

The chain links TRBV9 to TRBJ2-7; 7 nucleotides align to TRBD2. The trim removed 4 bases at V and 7 bases at J, leaving 17 bases unmatched. The CDR3 is 16 residues long. Germline CDR1 SGDLS, CDR2 YYNGEE. Here the CDR3 reads CASSSRRGDGGEEQYF. The CDR3 coding sequence is TGTGCCAGCAGCTCCCGGCGAGGGGATGGGGGGGAAGAGCAGTACTTC.

The chain carries TRBV6-5 and TRBJ1-1, with 11 bases that match TRBD1. CDR1 is MNHEY and CDR2 is SVGAGI in the germline V gene. The CDR3 consists of 15 residues. V lost 4 bases to trimming and J lost 2 bases; unmatched junction nucleotides: 3. CDR3 in DNA: TGTGCCAGCAGTTCGGACAGGGGGCGAAACACTGAAGCTTTCTTT. This translates into CASSSDRGRNTEAFF.